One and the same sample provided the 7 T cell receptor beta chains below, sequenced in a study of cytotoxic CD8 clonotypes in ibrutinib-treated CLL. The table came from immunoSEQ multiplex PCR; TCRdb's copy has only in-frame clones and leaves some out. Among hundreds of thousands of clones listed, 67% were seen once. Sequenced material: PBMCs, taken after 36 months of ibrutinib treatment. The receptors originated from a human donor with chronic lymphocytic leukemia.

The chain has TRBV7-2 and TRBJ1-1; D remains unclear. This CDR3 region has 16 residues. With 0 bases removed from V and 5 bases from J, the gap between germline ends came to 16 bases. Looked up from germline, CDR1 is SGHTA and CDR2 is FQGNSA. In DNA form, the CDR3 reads TGTGCCAGCAGCTTAGCCCGTATAAAACGTTGGACTGAAGCTTTCTTT. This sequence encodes CASSLARIKRWTEAFF.

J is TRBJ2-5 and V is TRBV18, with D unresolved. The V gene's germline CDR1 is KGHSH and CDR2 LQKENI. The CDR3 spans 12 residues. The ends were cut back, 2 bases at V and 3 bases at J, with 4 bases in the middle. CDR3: CASSPWEETQYF. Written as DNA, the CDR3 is TGTGCCAGCTCACCATGGGAAGAGACCCAGTACTTC.

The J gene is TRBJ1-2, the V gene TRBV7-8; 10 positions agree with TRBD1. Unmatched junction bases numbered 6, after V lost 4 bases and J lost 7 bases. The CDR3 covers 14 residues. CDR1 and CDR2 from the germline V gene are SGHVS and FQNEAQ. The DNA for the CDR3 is TGTGCCAGCAGCTCTATCGACAGGGGGCCTGGCTACACCTTC. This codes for CASSSIDRGPGYTF.

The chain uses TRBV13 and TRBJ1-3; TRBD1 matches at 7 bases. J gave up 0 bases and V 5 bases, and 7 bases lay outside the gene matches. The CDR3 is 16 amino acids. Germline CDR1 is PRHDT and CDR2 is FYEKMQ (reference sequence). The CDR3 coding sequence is TGTGCCAGCAGCCGATATCAGGGGGGCTCTGGAAACACCATATATTTT. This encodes CASSRYQGGSGNTIYF.

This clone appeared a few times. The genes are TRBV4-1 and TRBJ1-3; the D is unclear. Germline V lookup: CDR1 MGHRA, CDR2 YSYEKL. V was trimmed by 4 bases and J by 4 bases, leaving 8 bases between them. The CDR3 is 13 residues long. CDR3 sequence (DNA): TGCGCCAGCAGCCCAGGTCCGGGAAACACCATATATTTT. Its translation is CASSPGPGNTIYF.

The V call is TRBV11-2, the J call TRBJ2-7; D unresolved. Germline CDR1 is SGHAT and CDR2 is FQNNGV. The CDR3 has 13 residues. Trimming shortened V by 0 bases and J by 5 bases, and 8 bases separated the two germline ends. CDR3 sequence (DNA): TGTGCCAGCAGCTTAGATGGCTGGGACGAGCAGTACTTC. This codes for CASSLDGWDEQYF.

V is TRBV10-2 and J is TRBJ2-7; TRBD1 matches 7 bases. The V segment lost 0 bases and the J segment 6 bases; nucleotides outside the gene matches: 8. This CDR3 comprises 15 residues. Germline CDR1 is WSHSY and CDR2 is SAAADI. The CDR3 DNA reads TGCGCCAGCAGTGAGTCCGTGCAAAGGGGGCGCGAGCAGTACTTC. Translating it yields CASSESVQRGREQYF.